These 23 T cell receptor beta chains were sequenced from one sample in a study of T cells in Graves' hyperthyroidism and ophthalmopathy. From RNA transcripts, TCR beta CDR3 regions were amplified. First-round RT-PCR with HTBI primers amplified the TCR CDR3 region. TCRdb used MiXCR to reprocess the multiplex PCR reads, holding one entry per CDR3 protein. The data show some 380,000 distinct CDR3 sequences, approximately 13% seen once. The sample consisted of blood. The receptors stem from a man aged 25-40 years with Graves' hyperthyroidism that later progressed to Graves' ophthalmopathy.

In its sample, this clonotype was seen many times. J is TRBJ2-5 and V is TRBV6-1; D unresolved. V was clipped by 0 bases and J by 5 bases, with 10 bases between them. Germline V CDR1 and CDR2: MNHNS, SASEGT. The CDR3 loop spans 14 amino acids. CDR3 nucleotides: TGTGCCAGCAGTGAAGCAAGCGTGTGGGAGACCCAGTACTTC. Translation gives CASSEASVWETQYF.

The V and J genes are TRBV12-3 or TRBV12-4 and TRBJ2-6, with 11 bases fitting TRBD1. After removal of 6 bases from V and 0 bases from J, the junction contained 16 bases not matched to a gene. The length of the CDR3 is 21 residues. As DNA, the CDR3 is TGTGCCAGCAGCGAACGGACAGGGGGCCTACTAATATCCTCTGGGGCCAACGTCCTGACTTTC. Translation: CASSERTGGLLISSGANVLTF.

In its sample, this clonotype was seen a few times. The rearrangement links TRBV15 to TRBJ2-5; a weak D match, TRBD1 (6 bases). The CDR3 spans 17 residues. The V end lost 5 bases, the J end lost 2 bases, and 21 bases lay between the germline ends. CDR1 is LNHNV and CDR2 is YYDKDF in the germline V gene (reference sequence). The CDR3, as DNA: TGTGCCACCAGCCCGCCAGGGGCTTCTAGTCGTCAAGAGACCCAGTACTTC. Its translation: CATSPPGASSRQETQYF.

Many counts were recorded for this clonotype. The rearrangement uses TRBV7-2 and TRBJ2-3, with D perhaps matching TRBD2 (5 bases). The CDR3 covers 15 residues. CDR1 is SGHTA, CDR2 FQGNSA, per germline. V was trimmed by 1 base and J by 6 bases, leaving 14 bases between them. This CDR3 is CASSLGTPPRDTQYF. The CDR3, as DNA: TGTGCCAGCAGCTTAGGGACTCCCCCCAGGGATACGCAGTATTTT. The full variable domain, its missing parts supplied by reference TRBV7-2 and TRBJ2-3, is GAGVSQSPSNKVTEKGKDVELRCDPISGHTALYWYRQSLGQGLEFLIYFQGNSAPDKSGLPSDRFSAERTGGSVSTLTIQRTQQEDSAVYLCASSLGTPPRDTQYFGPGTRLTVL.

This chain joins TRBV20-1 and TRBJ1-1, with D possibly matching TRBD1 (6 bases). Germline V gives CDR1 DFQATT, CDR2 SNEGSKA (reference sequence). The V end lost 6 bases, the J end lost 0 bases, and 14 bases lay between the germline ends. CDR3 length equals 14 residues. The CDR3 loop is CSAPIGTLNTEAFF. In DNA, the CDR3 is TGCAGTGCCCCTATAGGGACATTGAACACTGAAGCTTTCTTT.

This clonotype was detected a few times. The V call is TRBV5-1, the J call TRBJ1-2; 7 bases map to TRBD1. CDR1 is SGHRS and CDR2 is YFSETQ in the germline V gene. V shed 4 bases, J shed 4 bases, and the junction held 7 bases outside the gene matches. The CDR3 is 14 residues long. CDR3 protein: CASSLAGTAYGYTF. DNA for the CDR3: TGCGCCAGCAGCCTGGCCGGGACAGCCTATGGCTACACCTTC.

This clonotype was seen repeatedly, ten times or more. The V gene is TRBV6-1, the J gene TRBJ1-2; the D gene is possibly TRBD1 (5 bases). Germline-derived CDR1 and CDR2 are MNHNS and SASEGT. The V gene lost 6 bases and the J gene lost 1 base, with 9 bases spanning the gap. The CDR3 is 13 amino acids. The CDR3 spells CASREQVNYGYTF. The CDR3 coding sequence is TGTGCCAGCAGGGAACAGGTTAACTATGGCTACACCTTC.

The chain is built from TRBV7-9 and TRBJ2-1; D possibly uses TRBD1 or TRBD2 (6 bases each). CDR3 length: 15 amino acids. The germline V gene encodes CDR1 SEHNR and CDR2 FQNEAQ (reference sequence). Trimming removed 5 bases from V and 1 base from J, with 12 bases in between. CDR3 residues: CASSTTGTSYNEQFF. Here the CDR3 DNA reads TGTGCCAGCAGCACAACAGGGACTTCCTACAATGAGCAGTTCTTC.

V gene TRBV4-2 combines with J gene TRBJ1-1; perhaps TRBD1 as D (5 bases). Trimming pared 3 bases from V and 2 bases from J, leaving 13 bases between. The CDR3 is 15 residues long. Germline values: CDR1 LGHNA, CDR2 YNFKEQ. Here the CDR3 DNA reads TGTGCCAGCAGCCAGTTACAAGGGGATAACACTGAAGCTTTCTTT. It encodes CASSQLQGDNTEAFF.

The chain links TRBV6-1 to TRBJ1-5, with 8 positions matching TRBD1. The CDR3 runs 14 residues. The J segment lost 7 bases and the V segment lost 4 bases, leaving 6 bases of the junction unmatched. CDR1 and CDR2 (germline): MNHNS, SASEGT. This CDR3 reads CASSVDRGDQPQHF. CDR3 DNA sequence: TGTGCCAGCAGTGTTGACAGGGGAGACCAGCCCCAGCATTTT.

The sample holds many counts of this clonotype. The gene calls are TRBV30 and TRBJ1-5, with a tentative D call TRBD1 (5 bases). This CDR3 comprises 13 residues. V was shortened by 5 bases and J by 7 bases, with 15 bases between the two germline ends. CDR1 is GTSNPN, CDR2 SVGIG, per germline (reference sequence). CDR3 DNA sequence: TGTGCCTGGGATTCAGGGTTACGACAGCCCCAGCATTTT. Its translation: CAWDSGLRQPQHF.

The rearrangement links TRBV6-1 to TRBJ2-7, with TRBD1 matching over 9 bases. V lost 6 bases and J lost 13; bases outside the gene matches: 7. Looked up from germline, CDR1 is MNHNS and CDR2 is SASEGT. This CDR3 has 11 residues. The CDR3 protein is CASRGGDRAYF. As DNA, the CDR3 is TGTGCCAGCAGGGGAGGGGACAGGGCATACTTC.

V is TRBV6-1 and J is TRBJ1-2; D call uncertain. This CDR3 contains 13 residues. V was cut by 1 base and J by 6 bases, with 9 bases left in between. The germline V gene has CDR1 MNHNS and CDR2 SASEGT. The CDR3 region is CASSEGERDGYTF. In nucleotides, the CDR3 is TGTGCCAGCAGTGAAGGAGAGAGGGATGGCTACACCTTC.

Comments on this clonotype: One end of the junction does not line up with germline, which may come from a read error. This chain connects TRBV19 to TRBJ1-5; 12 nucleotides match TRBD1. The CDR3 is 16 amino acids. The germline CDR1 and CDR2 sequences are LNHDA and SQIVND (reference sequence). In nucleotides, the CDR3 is TGTGCCAGTAGTATCCCGGGACAGGGGGCCGCTCAGCGCCAGCATTTT. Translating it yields CASSIPGQGAAQRQHF.

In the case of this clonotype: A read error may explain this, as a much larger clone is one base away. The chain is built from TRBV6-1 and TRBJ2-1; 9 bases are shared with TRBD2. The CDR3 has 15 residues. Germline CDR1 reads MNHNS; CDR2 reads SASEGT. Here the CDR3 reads CASGSLAGAYNEQLF. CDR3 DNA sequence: TGTGCCAGCGGATCTTTAGCGGGGGCTTACAATGAGCAGCTCTTC.

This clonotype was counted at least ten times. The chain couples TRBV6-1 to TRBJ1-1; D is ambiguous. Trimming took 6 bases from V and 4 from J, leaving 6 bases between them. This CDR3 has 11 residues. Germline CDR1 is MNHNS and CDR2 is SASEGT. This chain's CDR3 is CASRGITEAFF. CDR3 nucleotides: TGTGCCAGCAGGGGGATCACTGAAGCTTTCTTT.

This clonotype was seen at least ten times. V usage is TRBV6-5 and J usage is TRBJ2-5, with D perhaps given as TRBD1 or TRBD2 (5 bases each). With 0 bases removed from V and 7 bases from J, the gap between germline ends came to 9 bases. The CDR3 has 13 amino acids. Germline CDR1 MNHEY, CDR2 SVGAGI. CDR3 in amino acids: CASSYSAGGTQYF. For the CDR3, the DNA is TGTGCCAGCAGTTACTCGGCTGGGGGGACCCAGTACTTC.

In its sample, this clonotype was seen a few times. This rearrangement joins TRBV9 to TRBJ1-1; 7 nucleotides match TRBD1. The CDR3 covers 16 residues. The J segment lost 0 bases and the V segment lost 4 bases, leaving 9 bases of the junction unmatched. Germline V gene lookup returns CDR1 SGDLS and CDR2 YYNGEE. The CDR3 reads CASSSGAGGMNTEAFF. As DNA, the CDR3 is TGTGCCAGCAGCTCTGGGGCAGGGGGAATGAACACTGAAGCTTTCTTT.

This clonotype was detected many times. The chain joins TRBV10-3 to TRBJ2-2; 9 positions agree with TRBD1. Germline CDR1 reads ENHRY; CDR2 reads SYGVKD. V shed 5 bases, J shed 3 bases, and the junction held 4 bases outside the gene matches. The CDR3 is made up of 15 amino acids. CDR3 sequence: CAISNRDRDTGELFF. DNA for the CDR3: TGTGCCATCAGTAACCGGGACAGGGACACCGGGGAGCTGTTTTTT.

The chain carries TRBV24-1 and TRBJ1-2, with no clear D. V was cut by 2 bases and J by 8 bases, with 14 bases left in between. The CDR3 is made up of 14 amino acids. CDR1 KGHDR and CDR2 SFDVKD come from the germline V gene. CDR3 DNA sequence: TGTGCCACCAGTGATTCTACGGACCTGGGGGGCTACACCTTC. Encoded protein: CATSDSTDLGGYTF.

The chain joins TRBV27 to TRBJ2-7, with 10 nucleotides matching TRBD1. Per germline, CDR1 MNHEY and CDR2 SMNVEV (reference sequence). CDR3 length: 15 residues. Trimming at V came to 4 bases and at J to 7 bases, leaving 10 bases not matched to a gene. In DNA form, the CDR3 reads TGTGCCAGCAGTTCACTCCGGGACAGGGGAAGGGAGCAGTACTTC. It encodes CASSSLRDRGREQYF.

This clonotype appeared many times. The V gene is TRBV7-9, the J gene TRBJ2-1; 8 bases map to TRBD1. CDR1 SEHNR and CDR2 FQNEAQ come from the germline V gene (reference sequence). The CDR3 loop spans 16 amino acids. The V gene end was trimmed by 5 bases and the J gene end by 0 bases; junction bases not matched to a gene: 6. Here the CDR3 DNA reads TGTGCCAGCAGCCTCCGAGGACAGGGCTCCTACAATGAGCAGTTCTTC. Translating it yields CASSLRGQGSYNEQFF.

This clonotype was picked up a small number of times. CDR3 amino acids: CATSGVANTGELFF. CDR3 DNA: TGCGCCACCTCGGGGGTCGCGAACACCGGGGAGCTGTTTTTT. The rearrangement links TRBV4-1 to TRBJ2-2; maybe TRBD2 (6 bases). The CDR3 length is 14 residues. Germline V gene lookup returns CDR1 MGHRA and CDR2 YSYEKL. V was pared by 10 bases and J by 0 bases, with 12 bases between.